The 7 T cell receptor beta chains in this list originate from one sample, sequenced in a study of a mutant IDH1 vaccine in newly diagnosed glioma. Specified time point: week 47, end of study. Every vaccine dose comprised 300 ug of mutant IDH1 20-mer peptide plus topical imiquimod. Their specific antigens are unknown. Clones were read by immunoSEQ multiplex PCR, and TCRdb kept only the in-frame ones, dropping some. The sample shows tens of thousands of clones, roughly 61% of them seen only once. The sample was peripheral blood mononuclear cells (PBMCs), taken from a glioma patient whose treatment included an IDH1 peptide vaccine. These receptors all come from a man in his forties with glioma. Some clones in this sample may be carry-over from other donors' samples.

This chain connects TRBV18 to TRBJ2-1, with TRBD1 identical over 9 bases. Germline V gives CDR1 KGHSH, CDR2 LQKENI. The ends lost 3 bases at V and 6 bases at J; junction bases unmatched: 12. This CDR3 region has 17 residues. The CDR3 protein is CASSPQGQGSFGNEQFF. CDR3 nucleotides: TGTGCCAGCTCACCCCAGGGACAGGGCAGTTTCGGCAATGAGCAGTTCTTC.

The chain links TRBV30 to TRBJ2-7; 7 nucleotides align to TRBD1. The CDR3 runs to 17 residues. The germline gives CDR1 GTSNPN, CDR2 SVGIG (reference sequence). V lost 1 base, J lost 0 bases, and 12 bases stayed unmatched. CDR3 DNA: TGTGCCTGGAGTGCCAAAGACGGACAGGACCTCTCCTACGAGCAGTACTTC. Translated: CAWSAKDGQDLSYEQYF.

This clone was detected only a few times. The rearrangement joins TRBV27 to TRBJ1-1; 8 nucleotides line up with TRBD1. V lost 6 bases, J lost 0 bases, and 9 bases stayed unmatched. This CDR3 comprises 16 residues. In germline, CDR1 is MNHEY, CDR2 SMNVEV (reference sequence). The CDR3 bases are TGTGCCAGCAGCCGTAGGGGACAGGTGGTGAACACTGAAGCTTTCTTT. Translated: CASSRRGQVVNTEAFF.

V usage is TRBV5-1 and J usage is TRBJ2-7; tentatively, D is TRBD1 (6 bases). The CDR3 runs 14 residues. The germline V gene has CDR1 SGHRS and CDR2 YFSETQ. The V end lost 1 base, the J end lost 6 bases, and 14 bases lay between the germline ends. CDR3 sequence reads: CASSLQGISGEQYF. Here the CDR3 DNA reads TGCGCCAGCAGCTTGCAGGGGATCTCGGGCGAGCAGTACTTC. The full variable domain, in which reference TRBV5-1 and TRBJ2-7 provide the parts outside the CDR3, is KAGVTQTPRYLIKTRGQQVTLSCSPISGHRSVSWYQQTPGQGLQFLFEYFSETQRNKGNFPGRFSGRQFSNSRSEMNVSTLELGDSALYLCASSLQGISGEQYFGPGTRLTVT.

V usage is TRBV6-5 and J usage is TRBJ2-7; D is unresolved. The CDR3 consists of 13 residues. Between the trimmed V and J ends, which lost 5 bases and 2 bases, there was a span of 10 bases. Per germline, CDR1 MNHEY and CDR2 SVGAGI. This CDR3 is CASSPTGAYEQYF. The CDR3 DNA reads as TGTGCCAGCAGTCCGACTGGGGCCTACGAGCAGTACTTC.

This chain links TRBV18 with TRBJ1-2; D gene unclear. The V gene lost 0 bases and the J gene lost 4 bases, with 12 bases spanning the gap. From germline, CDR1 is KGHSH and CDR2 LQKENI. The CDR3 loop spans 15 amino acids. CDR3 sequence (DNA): TGTGCCAGCTCACCACCTAGCGCCGGACGCTATGGCTACACCTTC. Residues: CASSPPSAGRYGYTF.

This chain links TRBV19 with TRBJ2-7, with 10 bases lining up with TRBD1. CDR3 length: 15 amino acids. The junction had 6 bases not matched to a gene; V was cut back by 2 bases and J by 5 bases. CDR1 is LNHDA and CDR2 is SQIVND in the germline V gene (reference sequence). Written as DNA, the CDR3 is TGTGCCAGTAGTATACTCGGGACAGGGGCCAACGAGCAGTACTTC. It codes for CASSILGTGANEQYF.